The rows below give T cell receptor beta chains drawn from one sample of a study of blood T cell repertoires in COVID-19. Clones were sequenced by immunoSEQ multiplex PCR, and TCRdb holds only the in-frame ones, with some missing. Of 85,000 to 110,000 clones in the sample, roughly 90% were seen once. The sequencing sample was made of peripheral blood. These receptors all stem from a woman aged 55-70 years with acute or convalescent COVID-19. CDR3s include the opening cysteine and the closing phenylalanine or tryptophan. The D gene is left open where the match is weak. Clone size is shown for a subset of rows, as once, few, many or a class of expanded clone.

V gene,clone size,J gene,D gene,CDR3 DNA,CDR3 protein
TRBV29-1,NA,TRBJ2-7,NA,TGCAGCGTTGAAGAGACCGGCGGGGCCCCCCTGGGGGAGCAGTACTTC,CSVEETGGAPLGEQYF
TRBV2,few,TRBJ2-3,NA,TGTGCCAGCAGGGGAGACCGGCCAGATACGCAGTATTTT,CASRGDRPDTQYF
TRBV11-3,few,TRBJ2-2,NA,TGTGCCAGCAGCGCCTCCGGGAGAGGAGCCGGGGAGCTGTTTTTT,CASSASGRGAGELFF
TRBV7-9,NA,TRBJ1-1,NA,TGTGCCAGCAGCTTATTCCAGGCCGAGCAGGGAGCTTTCTTT,CASSLFQAEQGAFF
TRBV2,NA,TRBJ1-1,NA,TGTGCCAGCTTACCGATCGCTATGAACACTGAAGCTTTCTTT,CASLPIAMNTEAFF
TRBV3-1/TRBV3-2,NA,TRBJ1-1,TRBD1,TGTGCCAGCAGCCCCCGGGACAGAGTTTCGGGAGCTTTCTTT,CASSPRDRVSGAFF
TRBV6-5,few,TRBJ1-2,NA,TGTGCCAGCAGTTATCTGGACAGAGGGGTCTATGGCTACACCTTC,CASSYLDRGVYGYTF
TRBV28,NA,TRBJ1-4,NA,TGTGCCAGCAGTTCAATCCAGGGAACTAATGAAAAACTGTTTTTT,CASSSIQGTNEKLFF
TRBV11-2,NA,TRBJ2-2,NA,TGTGCCAGCAGCCTACCAATCCTAGCGAGCTCCACCGGGGAGCTGTTTTTT,CASSLPILASSTGELFF
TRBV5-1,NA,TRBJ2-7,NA,TGCGCCAGCAGCAAATTTAAGACAGGCCGTGGCTACGAGCAGTACTTC,CASSKFKTGRGYEQYF
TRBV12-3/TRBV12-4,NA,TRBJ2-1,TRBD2,TGTGCCAGCACCCGATCGGGGGGTGAGCAGTTCTTC,CASTRSGGEQFF
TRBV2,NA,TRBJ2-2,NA,TGTGCCAGCAGTGGGAGGACCTCGAACACCGGGGAGCTGTTTTTT,CASSGRTSNTGELFF
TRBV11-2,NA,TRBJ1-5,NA,TGTGCCAGCAGCCCGGGGGGGGATAGCAATCAGCCCCAGCATTTT,CASSPGGDSNQPQHF
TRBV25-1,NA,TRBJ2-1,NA,TGTGCCAGCAGTGTATACGATGAGCAGTTCTTC,CASSVYDEQFF
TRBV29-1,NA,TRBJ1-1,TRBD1,TGCAGCGTTGAGGCCCACAGGGGTGCTTTCTTT,CSVEAHRGAFF
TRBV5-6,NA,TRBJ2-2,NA,TGTGCCAGCAGCTTTCGCCAAAACAGTGAGAACACCGGGGAGCTGTTTTTT,CASSFRQNSENTGELFF
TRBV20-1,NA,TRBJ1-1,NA,TGCAGTGCTAGTCCCCATAGAATGAACACTGAAGCTTTCTTT,CSASPHRMNTEAFF
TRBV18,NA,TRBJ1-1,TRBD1,TGTGCCAGCTCAGTGGACAGGGGTGACACTGAAGCTTTCTTT,CASSVDRGDTEAFF
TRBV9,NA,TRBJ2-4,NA,TGTGCCAGCAGCGTAGCCCCCGGAGAGAAAAACATTCAGTACTTC,CASSVAPGEKNIQYF
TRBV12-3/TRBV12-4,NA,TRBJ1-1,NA,TGTGCCAGCAGTTCGACCCGGGTCGCTGAAGCTTTCTTT,CASSSTRVAEAFF
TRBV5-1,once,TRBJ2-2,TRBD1,TGCGCCAGCAGCAACGACAGGGCCTACACCGGGGAGCTGTTTTTT,CASSNDRAYTGELFF
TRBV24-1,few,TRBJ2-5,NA,TGTGCCACCAGTGATCAACGGGACAACCAAGAGACCCAGTACTTC,CATSDQRDNQETQYF
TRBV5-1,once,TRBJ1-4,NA,TGCGCCAGCAGCTTCGGTGCAACTAATGAAAAACTGTTTTTT,CASSFGATNEKLFF
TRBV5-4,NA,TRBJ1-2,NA,TGTGCCAGCAGCTTACGGATGGGGGGATGGGATGGCTACACCTTC,CASSLRMGGWDGYTF
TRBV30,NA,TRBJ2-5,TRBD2,TGTGCCTGGAGTGAAGGGTTAGCGGGAGTAGAAGAGACCCAGTACTTC,CAWSEGLAGVEETQYF
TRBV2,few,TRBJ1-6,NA,TGTGCCAGCAGTGAAGGGCTGAATTCACCCCTCCACTTT,CASSEGLNSPLHF
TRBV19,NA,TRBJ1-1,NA,TGTGCCAGTAGAGACCAGCGGAGGGTGAACACTGAAGCTTTCTTT,CASRDQRRVNTEAFF
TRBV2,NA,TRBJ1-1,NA,TGTGCCAGCAGCTCAGCCCATCAGGGTTATACTGAAGCTTTCTTT,CASSSAHQGYTEAFF
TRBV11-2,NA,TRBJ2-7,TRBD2,TGTGCCAGCAGCTCCCAGGGCGGGAGGGCAGAGGAGCAGTACTTC,CASSSQGGRAEEQYF
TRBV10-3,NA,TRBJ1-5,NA,TGTGCCATCAGTGAGTCGAATTGGGCAGCTAATCAGCCCCAGCATTTT,CAISESNWAANQPQHF
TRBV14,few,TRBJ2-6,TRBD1,TGTGCCAGCAGCCCTTTAACCGGGACAGGGTTCTCTGGGGCCAACGTCCTGACTTTC,CASSPLTGTGFSGANVLTF
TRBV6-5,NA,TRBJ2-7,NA,TGTGCCAGCAGTTACTCCGGGACTTCTTCCTACGAGCAGTACTTC,CASSYSGTSSYEQYF
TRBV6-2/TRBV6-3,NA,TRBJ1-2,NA,TGTGCCAGCAGTTACCTCGGCTATGGCTACACCTTC,CASSYLGYGYTF
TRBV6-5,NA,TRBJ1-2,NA,TGTGCCAGCACTCACGGGGTTAACTATGGCTACACCTTC,CASTHGVNYGYTF
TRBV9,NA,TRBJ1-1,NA,TGTGCCAGCAGCCCCTGGGGGGGAGGCACTGAAGCTTTCTTT,CASSPWGGGTEAFF
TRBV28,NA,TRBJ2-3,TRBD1,TGTGCCAGCAGCCCACAGGGGCCAACCACAGATACGCAGTATTTT,CASSPQGPTTDTQYF
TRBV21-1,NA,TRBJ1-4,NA,TGTGCCAGCAGCGGAGGAGGACCGAGCTCAACTAATGAAAAACTGTTTTTT,CASSGGGPSSTNEKLFF
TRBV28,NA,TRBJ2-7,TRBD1,TGTGCCAGCAGTTCGGGACAGGGTTCCTACGAGCAGTACTTC,CASSSGQGSYEQYF